The clone carrying this TCR beta chain has a single count. Its antigen is as yet unknown. After removal of 5 bases from V and 8 bases from J, the junction contained 8 bases not matched to a gene. The CDR3 sequence is 14 residues long. Germline CDR1 is MDHEN and CDR2 is SYDVKM. The sample belongs to a study of a mutant IDH1 vaccine in newly diagnosed glioma. Across the whole study: Once 4-6 weeks had passed after radiotherapy alone, vaccination started, or it started with temozolomide cycles. Earlier care involved radiotherapy, temozolomide, or both, and the majority received both. Study-wide points: Alterations occurring in top peripheral T cell clonotypes seemed unrelated to pseudoprogression. Of all patients, 85% to 95% showed vaccine-induced immune responses.

Generated by immunoSEQ multiplex PCR, the TCRdb table keeps only in-frame clones and is missing some. The sample holds about 51,000 clones; over 75% are singletons and the top ten take about 5%. Time point: week 5, during vaccination. All doses held 300 ug of mutant IDH1 20-mer peptide, with topical imiquimod. The clonotype comes from a man in his forties or fifties with glioma. This chain joins TRBV28 and TRBJ1-2; 10 nucleotides match TRBD1. Specimen: PBMCs, collected from a glioma patient whose treatment included an IDH1 peptide vaccine. The CDR3 coding sequence is TGTGCCAGCAGTCGACAGGGGGCGTTGAAAGGCTACACCTTC. This sequence encodes CASSRQGALKGYTF.